This T cell receptor beta chain was observed in a study of molecular identifiers for immune sequencing clone quantification. The study, taken as a whole, reports: Clones with over 20 RNA copies captured over 99% of effector molecules but under 1% of naive ones.

CDR3 length: 13 amino acids. The V gene's germline CDR1 is LGHNA and CDR2 YNFKEQ. V was pared by 0 bases and J by 11 bases, with 11 bases between. In regard to this clonotype: Its antigen is not known.

For bulk TCR libraries, previously described methods and listed TCR primers were used. TCRdb used MiXCR to reprocess the PCR reads, holding one entry per CDR3 protein. The sample has about 510,000 distinct CDR3 sequences, around a fifth seen once. The chain is built from TRBV4-2 and TRBJ2-1; D might be TRBD2 (6 bases). The clonotype originates from a human donor in good health. Some libraries in this study had Jurkat cell RNA spiked in. Sequenced material: naive CD8+ T cells from blood, with Jurkat cell RNA spiked in. Regarding subset: FACS-sorted CD8+CD4-CCR7+CD45RA+ naive T cells. Here the CDR3 DNA reads TGTGCCAGCAGCCAAGATATAGCGGAGCAGCAGTTCTTC. This translates into CASSQDIAEQQFF.